This T cell receptor beta chain was recorded in a study of T-cell reconstitution after alpha-beta-depleted transplantation in children. Preparation of the TCRbeta library was carried out with unique molecular identifiers. MiXCR was run by TCRdb on the PCR reads, yielding one entry per CDR3 protein. The sample consists of about 270,000 distinct CDR3 sequences, more than 9% of them appearing once. This clonotype was seen at least ten times. The CDR3 loop spans 16 amino acids. V lost 2 bases, J lost 6 bases, and 17 bases lay in between. CDR1 and CDR2 (germline): SEHNR, FQNEAQ (reference sequence). Sequencing used PBMCs from the stem cell graft donor, obtained from the stem cell graft. The origin of this receptor is a human donor who donated a stem cell graft to a child with SCID. This chain joins TRBV7-9 and TRBJ2-4; TRBD2 might be the D (6 bases). The CDR3 spells CASSLSRGERRNIQYF. CDR3 nucleotides: TGTGCCAGCAGCTTATCGCGCGGGGAGCGAAGAAACATTCAGTACTTC.